The 8 T cell receptor beta chains in this list originate from one sample, sequenced in a study of spatial heterogeneity in lung cancer. In TCRdb, the 5' RACE reads were re-called with MiXCR into one record per CDR3 protein. The sample yields approximately 3,500 distinct CDR3 sequences, approximately 2.7% seen once. The time point was: sample taken at primary tumor resection. The sample consisted of normal lung tissue next to the tumor, taken at surgery. Receptors were obtained from a female donor with early-stage non-small cell lung cancer.

The CDR3 DNA reads TGTGCCAGCAGCCAGGATGGACTCGTGAGGGCAGGGTCCTACAATGAGCAGTTCTTC. It translates to CASSQDGLVRAGSYNEQFF. The chain couples TRBV4-2 to TRBJ2-1; D may correspond to TRBD1 or TRBD2 (5 bases each). The V gene's germline CDR1 is LGHNA and CDR2 YNFKEQ. The CDR3 length is 19 residues. V was pared by 3 bases and J by 1 base, with 22 bases between.

By proportion, this clonotype is medium-sized. This sequence joins TRBV30 and TRBJ1-1, with D maybe TRBD1 (5 bases). Trimming took 2 bases from V and 1 from J, leaving 20 bases between them. CDR3 length equals 17 residues. The germline V gene has CDR1 GTSNPN and CDR2 SVGIG (reference sequence). The CDR3 DNA is TGTGCCTGGAGTCCCCTTTATTGGACAACGGGGAACACTGAAGCTTTCTTT. Translating gives CAWSPLYWTTGNTEAFF.

This clonotype was counted at least ten times. The chain combines TRBV28 with TRBJ2-3; D unclear. This CDR3 is 13 amino acids long. CDR1 and CDR2 (germline): MDHEN, SYDVKM. The V and J ends lost 7 bases and 3 bases respectively, with 11 bases between them. The CDR3 nucleotides read TGTGCCAGCACCACAACCCCAACAGATACGCAGTATTTT. This translates into CASTTTPTDTQYF.

In its sample, this clonotype ranks as medium-sized. The genes are TRBV20-1 and TRBJ2-3; D might be TRBD2 (5 bases). This CDR3 is 13 amino acids long. V gave up 2 bases and J gave up 5 bases, with 11 bases separating them. CDR1 and CDR2 from the germline V gene are DFQATT and SNEGSKA (reference sequence). CDR3 DNA: TGCAGTGCTAGAACTAGTTGGGGAGATACGCAGTATTTT. It is translated as CSARTSWGDTQYF.

This clonotype was observed many times. The V call is TRBV16, the J call TRBJ1-4; no clear D gene. V was shortened by 4 bases and J by 2 bases, with 5 bases between the two germline ends. CDR1 is KGHSY and CDR2 is FQNENV in the germline V gene. The CDR3 extends over 13 amino acids. The CDR3 region is CASSPQTNEKLFF. In DNA form, the CDR3 reads TGTGCCAGCAGCCCCCAGACTAATGAAAAACTGTTTTTT.

Judged by abundance, this clonotype is medium-sized. V gene TRBV5-4 combines with J gene TRBJ1-1, with D maybe TRBD1 (6 bases). V was shortened by 3 bases and J by 1 base, with 13 bases between the two germline ends. There are 15 residues in the CDR3. Per germline, CDR1 SGHNT and CDR2 YYREEE (reference sequence). CDR3 amino acids: CASSSNRDGNTEAFF. Written as DNA, the CDR3 is TGTGCCAGCAGCTCGAACAGGGACGGGAACACTGAAGCTTTCTTT.

This clonotype occurred many times. The chain joins TRBV20-1 to TRBJ2-7; a weak D match, TRBD1 (6 bases). This CDR3 spans 13 amino acids. Trimming stripped 4 bases from V and 7 bases from J, with 17 bases between. The germline V gene has CDR1 DFQATT and CDR2 SNEGSKA (reference sequence). The CDR3 nucleotides read TGCAGTGCTACTCAGGGGTTTTTACGGGAGCAGTACTTC. This codes for CSATQGFLREQYF.

By share of the sample, this clonotype is medium-sized. The gene calls are TRBV20-1 and TRBJ1-5; D possibly corresponds to TRBD1 (6 bases). Trimming took off 6 bases at V and 1 base at J, with 13 bases between the two ends. This CDR3 region has 14 residues. Germline V gene data show CDR1 as DFQATT and CDR2 as SNEGSKA (reference sequence). CDR3 sequence reads: CSAKLTGSNQPQHF. The CDR3 DNA reads TGCAGTGCCAAACTCACAGGGAGCAATCAGCCCCAGCATTTT.